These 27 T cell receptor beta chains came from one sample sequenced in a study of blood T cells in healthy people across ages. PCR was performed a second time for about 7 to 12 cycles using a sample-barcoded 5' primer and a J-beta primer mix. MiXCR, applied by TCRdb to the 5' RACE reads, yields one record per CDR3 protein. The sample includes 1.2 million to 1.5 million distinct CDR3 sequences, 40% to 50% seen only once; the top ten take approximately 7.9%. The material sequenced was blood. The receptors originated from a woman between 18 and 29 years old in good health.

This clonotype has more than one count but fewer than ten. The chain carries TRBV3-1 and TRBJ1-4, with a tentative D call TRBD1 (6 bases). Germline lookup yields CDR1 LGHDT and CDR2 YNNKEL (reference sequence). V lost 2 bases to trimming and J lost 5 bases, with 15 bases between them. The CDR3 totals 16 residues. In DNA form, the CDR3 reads TGTGCCAGCAGCCAATACGCGGGGGCTCAAAATGAAAAACTGTTTTTT. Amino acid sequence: CASSQYAGAQNEKLFF.

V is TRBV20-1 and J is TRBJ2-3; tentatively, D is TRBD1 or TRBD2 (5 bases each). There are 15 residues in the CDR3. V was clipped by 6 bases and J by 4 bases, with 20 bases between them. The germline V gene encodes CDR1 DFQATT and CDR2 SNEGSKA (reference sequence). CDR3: CSAPEPGRGADTQYF. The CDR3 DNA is TGCAGTGCGCCTGAACCGGGACGGGGCGCAGATACGCAGTATTTT.

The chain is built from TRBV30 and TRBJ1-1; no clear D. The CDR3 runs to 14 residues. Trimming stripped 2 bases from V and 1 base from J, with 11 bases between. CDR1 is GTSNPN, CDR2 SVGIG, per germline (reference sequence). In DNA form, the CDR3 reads TGTGCCTGGAGTCCGGGGATCCAGAACACTGAAGCTTTCTTT. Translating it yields CAWSPGIQNTEAFF.

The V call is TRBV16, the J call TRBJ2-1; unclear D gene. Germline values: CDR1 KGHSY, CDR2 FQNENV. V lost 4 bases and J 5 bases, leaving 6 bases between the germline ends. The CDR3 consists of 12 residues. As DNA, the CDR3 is TGTGCCAGCAGCCCGGCCCACAATGAGCAGTTCTTC. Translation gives CASSPAHNEQFF.

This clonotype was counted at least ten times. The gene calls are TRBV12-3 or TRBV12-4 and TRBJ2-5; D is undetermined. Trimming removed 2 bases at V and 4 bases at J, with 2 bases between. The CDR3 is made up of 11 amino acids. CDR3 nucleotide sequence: TGTGCCAGCAGTTTAAGAGAGACCCAGTACTTC. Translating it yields CASSLRETQYF.

The CDR3 protein is CSARDSSGASPYNEQFF. The CDR3 region has the DNA TGCAGTGCTAGAGACAGTAGCGGGGCCAGCCCCTACAATGAGCAGTTCTTC. V gene TRBV20-1 combines with J gene TRBJ2-1, with 8 bases that match TRBD2. Germline values: CDR1 DFQATT, CDR2 SNEGSKA (reference sequence). The CDR3 has 17 residues. J was trimmed by 2 bases and V by 0 bases; bases with no gene match: 9.

The CDR3 region is CASSSYHSGANVLTF. CDR3 nucleotides: TGTGCCAGCAGCTCCTACCACTCTGGGGCCAACGTCCTGACTTTC. V usage is TRBV27 and J usage is TRBJ2-6; D is undetermined. V lost 6 bases and J lost 0, with 9 bases in between. This CDR3 is built from 15 residues. The V gene's germline CDR1 is MNHEY and CDR2 SMNVEV (reference sequence).

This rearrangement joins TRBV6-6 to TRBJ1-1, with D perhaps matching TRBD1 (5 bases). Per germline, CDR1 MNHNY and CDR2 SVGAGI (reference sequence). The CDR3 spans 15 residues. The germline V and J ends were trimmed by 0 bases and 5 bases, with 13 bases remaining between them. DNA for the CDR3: TGTGCCAGCAGTTACTCGGGGCAGGGCGGGACTGAAGCTTTCTTT. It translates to CASSYSGQGGTEAFF.

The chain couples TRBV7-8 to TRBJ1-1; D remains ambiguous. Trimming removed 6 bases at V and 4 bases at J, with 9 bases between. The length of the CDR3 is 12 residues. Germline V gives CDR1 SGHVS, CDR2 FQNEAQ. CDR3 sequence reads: CASSPIVTEAFF. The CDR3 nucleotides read TGTGCCAGCAGTCCTATCGTCACTGAAGCTTTCTTT.

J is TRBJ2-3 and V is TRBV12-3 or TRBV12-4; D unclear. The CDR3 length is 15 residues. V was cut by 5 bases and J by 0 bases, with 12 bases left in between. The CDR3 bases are TGTGCCAGCAGTCTTGACGAGCCTAGCACAGATACGCAGTATTTT. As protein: CASSLDEPSTDTQYF.

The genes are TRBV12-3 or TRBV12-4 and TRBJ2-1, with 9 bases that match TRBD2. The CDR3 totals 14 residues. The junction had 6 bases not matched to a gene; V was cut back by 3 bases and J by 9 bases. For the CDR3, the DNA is TGTGCCAGCAGTTTTGGCGGGGGGGGAAGTGAGCAGTTCTTC. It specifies CASSFGGGGSEQFF.

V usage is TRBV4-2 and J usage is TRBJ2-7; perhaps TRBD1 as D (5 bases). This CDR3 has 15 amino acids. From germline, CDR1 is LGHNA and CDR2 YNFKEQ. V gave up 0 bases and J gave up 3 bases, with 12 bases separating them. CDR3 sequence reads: CASSQDLQGRYEQYF. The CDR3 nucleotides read TGTGCCAGCAGCCAAGATCTTCAGGGCCGCTACGAGCAGTACTTC.

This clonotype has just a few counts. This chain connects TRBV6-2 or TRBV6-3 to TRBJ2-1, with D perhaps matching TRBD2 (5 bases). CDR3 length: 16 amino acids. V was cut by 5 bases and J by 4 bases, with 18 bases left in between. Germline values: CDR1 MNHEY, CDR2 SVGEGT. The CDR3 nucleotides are TGTGCCAGCAGTCCCCTTTGGAGCTCGGGATACAATGAGCAGTTCTTC. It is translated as CASSPLWSSGYNEQFF.

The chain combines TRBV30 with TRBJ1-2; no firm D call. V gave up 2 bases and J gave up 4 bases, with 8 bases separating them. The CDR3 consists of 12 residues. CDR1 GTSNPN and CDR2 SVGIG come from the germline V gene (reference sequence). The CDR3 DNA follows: TGTGCCTGGAGTCGGTGGGGCTATGGCTACACCTTC. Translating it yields CAWSRWGYGYTF. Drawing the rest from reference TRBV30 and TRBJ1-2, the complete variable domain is SQTIHQWPATLVQPVGSPLSLECTVEGTSNPNLYWYRQAAGRGLQLLFYSVGIGQISSEVPQNLSASRPQDRQFILSSKKLLLSDSGFYLCAWSRWGYGYTFGSGTRLTVV.

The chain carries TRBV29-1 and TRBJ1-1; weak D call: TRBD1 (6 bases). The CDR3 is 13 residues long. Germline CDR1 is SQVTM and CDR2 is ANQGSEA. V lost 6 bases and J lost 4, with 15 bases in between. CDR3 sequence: CSVSRGVVTEAFF. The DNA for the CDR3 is TGCAGCGTCTCCAGGGGAGTGGTCACTGAAGCTTTCTTT. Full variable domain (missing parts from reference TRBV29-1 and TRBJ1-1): SAVISQKPSRDICQRGTSLTIQCQVDSQVTMMFWYRQQPGQSLTLIATANQGSEATYESGFVIDKFPISRPNLTFSTLTVSNMSPEDSSIYLCSVSRGVVTEAFFGQGTRLTVV.

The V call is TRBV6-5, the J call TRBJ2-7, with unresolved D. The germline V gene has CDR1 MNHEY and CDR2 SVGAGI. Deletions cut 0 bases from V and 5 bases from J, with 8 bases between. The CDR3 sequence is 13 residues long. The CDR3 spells CASSYSIVNEQYF. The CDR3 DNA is TGTGCCAGCAGTTACTCGATCGTGAACGAGCAGTACTTC.

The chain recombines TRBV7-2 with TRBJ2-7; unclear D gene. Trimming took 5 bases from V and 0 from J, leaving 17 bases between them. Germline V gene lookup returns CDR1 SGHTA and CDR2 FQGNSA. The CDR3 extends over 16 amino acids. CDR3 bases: TGTGCCAGCAGCCCCCGCCCGGATCTGAGCTCCTACGAGCAGTACTTC. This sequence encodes CASSPRPDLSSYEQYF.

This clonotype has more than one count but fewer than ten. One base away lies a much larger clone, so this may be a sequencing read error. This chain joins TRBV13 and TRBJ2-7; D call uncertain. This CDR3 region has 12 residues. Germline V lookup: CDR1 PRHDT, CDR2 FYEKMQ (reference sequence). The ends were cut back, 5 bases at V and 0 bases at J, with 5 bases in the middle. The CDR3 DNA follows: TGTGCCAGCAGCCAATACTCCTACGAGCAGTACTTC. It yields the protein CASSQYSYEQYF. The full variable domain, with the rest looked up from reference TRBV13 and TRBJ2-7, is AAGVIQSPRHLIKEKRETATLKCYPIPRHDTVYWYQQGPGQDPQFLISFYEKMQSDKGSIPDRFSAQQFSDYHSELNMSSLELGDSALYFCASSQYSYEQYFGPGTRLTVT.

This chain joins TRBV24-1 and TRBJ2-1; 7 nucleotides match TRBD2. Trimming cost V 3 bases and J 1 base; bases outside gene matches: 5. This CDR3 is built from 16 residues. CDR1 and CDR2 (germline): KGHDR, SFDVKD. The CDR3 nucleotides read TGTGCCACCAGTGATGGGAGTAGCGGGTCCTACAATGAGCAGTTCTTC. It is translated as CATSDGSSGSYNEQFF.

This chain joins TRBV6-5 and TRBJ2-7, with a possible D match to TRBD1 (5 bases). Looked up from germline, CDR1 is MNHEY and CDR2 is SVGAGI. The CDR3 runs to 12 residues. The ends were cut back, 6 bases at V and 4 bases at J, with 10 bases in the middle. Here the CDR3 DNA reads TGTGCCAGCAGGACGCAGGGATACGAGCAGTACTTC. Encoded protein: CASRTQGYEQYF.

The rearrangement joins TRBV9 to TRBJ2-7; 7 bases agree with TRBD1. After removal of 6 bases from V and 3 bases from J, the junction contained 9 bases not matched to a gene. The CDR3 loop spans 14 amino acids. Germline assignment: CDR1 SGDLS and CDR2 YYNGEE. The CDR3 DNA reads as TGTGCCAGCACCCCTGGGGACAGCTTCTACGAGCAGTACTTC. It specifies CASTPGDSFYEQYF.

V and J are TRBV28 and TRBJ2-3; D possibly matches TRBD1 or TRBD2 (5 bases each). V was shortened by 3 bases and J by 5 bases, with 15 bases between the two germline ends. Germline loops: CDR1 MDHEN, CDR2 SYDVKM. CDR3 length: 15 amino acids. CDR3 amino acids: CASSFATRGIDTQYF. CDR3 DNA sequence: TGTGCCAGCAGTTTCGCCACTAGGGGCATAGATACGCAGTATTTT.

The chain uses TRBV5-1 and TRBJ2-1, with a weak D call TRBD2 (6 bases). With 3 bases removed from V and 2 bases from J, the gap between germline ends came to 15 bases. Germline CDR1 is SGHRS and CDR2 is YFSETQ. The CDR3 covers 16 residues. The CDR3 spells CASSSGSGGAYNEQFF. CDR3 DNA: TGCGCCAGCAGCTCTGGTAGCGGAGGAGCCTACAATGAGCAGTTCTTC.

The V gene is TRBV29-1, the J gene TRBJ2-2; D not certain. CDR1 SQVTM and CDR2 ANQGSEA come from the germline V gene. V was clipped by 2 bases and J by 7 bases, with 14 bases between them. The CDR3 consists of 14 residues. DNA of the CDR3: TGCAGCGTTGAAAGTCCCCGGATGGTCGGGGAGCTGTTTTTT. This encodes CSVESPRMVGELFF.

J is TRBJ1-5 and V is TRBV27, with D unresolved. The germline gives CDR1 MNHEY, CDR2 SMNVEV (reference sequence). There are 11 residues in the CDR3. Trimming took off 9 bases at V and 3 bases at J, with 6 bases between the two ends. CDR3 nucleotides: TGTGCCAGGGGAAACAATCAGCCCCAGCATTTT. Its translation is CARGNNQPQHF.

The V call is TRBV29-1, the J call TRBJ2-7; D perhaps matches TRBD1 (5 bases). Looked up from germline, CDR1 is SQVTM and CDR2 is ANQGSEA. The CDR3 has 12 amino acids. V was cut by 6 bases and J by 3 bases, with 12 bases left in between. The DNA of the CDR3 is TGCAGCGTGCGAAAGGGGAACTACGAGCAGTACTTC. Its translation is CSVRKGNYEQYF.

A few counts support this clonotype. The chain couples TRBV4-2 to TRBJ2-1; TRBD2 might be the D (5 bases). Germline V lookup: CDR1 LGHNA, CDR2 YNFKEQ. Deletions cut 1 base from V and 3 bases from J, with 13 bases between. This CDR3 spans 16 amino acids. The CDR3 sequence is CASSQVTGIDYNEQFF. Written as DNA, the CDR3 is TGTGCCAGCAGCCAAGTGACCGGGATTGACTACAATGAGCAGTTCTTC.